This is a list of T cell receptor beta chains from one sample in a study of T cell repertoires in aging, cancer and after chemotherapy. In TCRdb, the multiplex PCR reads were re-called with MiXCR into one record per CDR3 protein. The sample records around 3,600 distinct CDR3 sequences, roughly 29% being singletons. The sequenced material came from blood. The receptor source for this set is a human donor with a solid tumor. CDR3s include the opening cysteine and the closing phenylalanine or tryptophan. A D gene is named only where the DNA matches it firmly. Rows may omit the clone size; those that give it use once, few, many or a size class.

V,size,D,J,CDR3,DNA
TRBV5-1,-,-,TRBJ2-1,CASSLPFPTSLRGNNEQFF,TGCGCCAGCAGCTTGCCATTCCCTACCTCCCTTCGTGGGAACAATGAGCAGTTCTTC
TRBV12-3/TRBV12-4,few,-,TRBJ2-3,CASSLSGTADTQYF,TGTGCCAGCAGTTTATCCGGGACCGCAGATACGCAGTATTTT
TRBV15,medium-sized,-,TRBJ2-1,CATSFSASYNEQFF,TGTGCCACCAGTTTTAGCGCCTCCTACAATGAGCAGTTCTTC
TRBV5-1,few,TRBD1,TRBJ2-2,CASSTGQGSRTGELFF,TGCGCCAGCAGCACCGGACAGGGGAGTAGAACCGGGGAGCTGTTTTTT
TRBV30,-,-,TRBJ2-4,CAWRGLAKNIQYF,TGTGCCTGGAGGGGGCTAGCCAAAAACATTCAGTACTTC
TRBV6-5,-,-,TRBJ2-1,CASSYRDRDHNEQFF,TGTGCCAGCAGTTACCGGGACCGGGATCACAATGAGCAGTTCTTC
TRBV5-4,few,-,TRBJ2-1,CASSIPEGSPVYNEQFF,TGTGCCAGCAGCATCCCGGAGGGTAGTCCGGTATACAATGAGCAGTTCTTC
TRBV5-4,-,TRBD1,TRBJ2-7,CASSLAGQGRHEKYF,TGTGCCAGCAGCTTAGCCGGACAGGGTCGGCACGAGAAGTACTTC
TRBV6-5,large,TRBD1,TRBJ1-2,CASSSVTGTGAYGYTF,TGTGCCAGCAGTTCTGTTACTGGGACAGGAGCGTATGGCTACACCTTC
TRBV5-4,-,-,TRBJ2-1,CASSHGVAMNEQFF,TGTGCCAGCAGCCACGGAGTAGCGATGAATGAGCAGTTCTTC
TRBV27,-,-,TRBJ1-5,CASSLAASWQGNWPQHF,TGTGCCAGCAGTTTAGCGGCTTCGTGGCAGGGGAATTGGCCCCAGCATTTT
TRBV6-1,-,TRBD2,TRBJ2-3,CASSERGAGGTDTQYF,TGTGCCAGCAGTGAACGGGGAGCGGGAGGGACAGATACGCAGTATTTT
TRBV27,-,-,TRBJ2-5,CASSQNQETQYF,TGTGCCAGCAGCCAAAATCAAGAGACCCAGTACTTC
TRBV19,few,-,TRBJ1-1,CASSGWDTEAFF,TGTGCCAGTAGTGGGTGGGACACTGAAGCTTTCTTT
TRBV27,few,-,TRBJ2-5,CASSYSTGRETQYF,TGTGCCAGCAGTTACTCGACTGGACGGGAGACCCAGTACTTC
TRBV10-3,-,-,TRBJ1-5,CAISEFRTDNQPQHF,TGTGCCATCAGTGAGTTCCGGACAGACAATCAGCCCCAGCATTTT
TRBV7-9,-,TRBD2,TRBJ2-1,CASSFPGLARAINEQFF,TGTGCCAGCAGCTTTCCGGGACTAGCAAGGGCTATTAATGAGCAGTTCTTC
TRBV6-2/TRBV6-3,-,TRBD1,TRBJ2-1,CASRTGGPYNEQFF,TGTGCCAGCAGGACAGGGGGCCCTTACAATGAGCAGTTCTTC
TRBV30,medium-sized,TRBD1,TRBJ1-1,CAWGQGGTEAFF,TGTGCCTGGGGACAGGGCGGCACTGAAGCTTTCTTT
TRBV6-1,few,TRBD1,TRBJ1-2,CASSYSTGGNGYTF,TGTGCCAGCAGTTACTCGACAGGGGGGAATGGCTACACCTTC
TRBV27,few,TRBD1,TRBJ1-6,CASSPRTGRGSPLHF,TGTGCCAGCAGTCCCCGGACAGGGAGAGGTTCACCCCTCCACTTT
TRBV5-1,once,TRBD2,TRBJ2-3,CASSFSGRVDTQYF,TGCGCCAGCAGCTTTAGCGGGCGCGTAGATACGCAGTATTTT
TRBV30,few,-,TRBJ1-1,CASRGGGTEAFF,TGTGCCTCTAGGGGCGGGGGCACTGAAGCTTTCTTT
TRBV15,-,TRBD1,TRBJ1-4,CATRRGGDEKLFF,TGTGCCACCCGCAGGGGGGGGGATGAAAAACTGTTTTTT
TRBV5-1,few,TRBD2,TRBJ2-3,CASSHHYDRTSGNADTQYF,TGCGCCAGCAGCCACCACTACGACCGGACTAGCGGGAACGCAGATACGCAGTATTTT
TRBV20-1,-,TRBD1,TRBJ1-5,CSAGTGGAGQPQHF,TGCAGTGCCGGGACAGGGGGCGCGGGACAGCCCCAGCATTTT
TRBV6-1,few,-,TRBJ2-3,CATRQGTDTQYF,TGTGCCACCCGACAGGGCACAGATACGCAGTATTTT
TRBV5-1,-,TRBD1,TRBJ1-2,CASSNSGGGGYTF,TGCGCCAGCAGTAACTCAGGGGGTGGAGGCTACACCTTC
TRBV18,-,-,TRBJ2-7,CASSPPSSYEQYF,TGTGCCAGCTCACCTCCTAGCTCCTACGAGCAGTACTTC
TRBV20-1,-,-,TRBJ1-2,CSARDPGPNYGYTF,TGCAGTGCTAGAGATCCGGGACCGAACTATGGCTACACCTTC
TRBV12-3/TRBV12-4,few,TRBD1,TRBJ2-1,CASSPTGSYNEQFF,TGTGCCAGCAGTCCGACAGGGTCCTACAATGAGCAGTTCTTC
TRBV6-5,few,TRBD2,TRBJ2-1,CASRAMTSGRAGSYNEQFF,TGTGCCAGCAGAGCAATGACTAGCGGGAGGGCGGGCTCCTACAATGAGCAGTTCTTC
TRBV7-9,-,TRBD2,TRBJ2-1,CASSLGGLAGVEQFF,TGTGCCAGCAGCTTAGGGGGACTAGCGGGAGTTGAGCAGTTCTTC
TRBV6-1,-,-,TRBJ1-1,CASSENPCGDVKCEAFF,TGTGCCAGCAGTGAAAACCCTTGCGGGGACGTAAAATGTGAAGCTTTCTTT
TRBV6-4,few,-,TRBJ1-3,CASSDGDGSSGNTIYF,TGTGCCAGCAGTGATGGCGACGGGAGCTCTGGAAACACCATATATTTT
TRBV6-5,-,-,TRBJ2-3,CASSYSGAMYF,TGTGCCAGCAGTTACTCGGGAGCGATGTATTTT
TRBV6-1,once,-,TRBJ1-3,CAVTNRDRSGNTIYF,TGTGCCGTCACCAACAGGGATAGATCTGGAAACACCATATATTTT
TRBV4-1,hyperexpanded,TRBD2,TRBJ2-2,CASSQPTGTSGSRNTGELFF,TGCGCCAGCAGCCAACCAACCGGGACTAGCGGGAGCCGTAACACCGGGGAGCTGTTTTTT
TRBV20-1,-,TRBD2,TRBJ2-3,CSARAFSGLAGVGTDTQYF,TGCAGTGCTAGAGCTTTCTCGGGACTAGCGGGAGTCGGCACAGATACGCAGTATTTT
TRBV20-1,-,-,TRBJ2-1,CSARVFLINEQFF,TGCAGTGCTAGAGTCTTTTTGATTAATGAGCAGTTCTTC
TRBV20-1,-,TRBD1,TRBJ2-2,CSAQRQGTGTGELFF,TGCAGTGCACAACGACAGGGGACGGGGACCGGGGAGCTGTTTTTT
TRBV5-6,medium-sized,-,TRBJ2-3,CASSWTVDASTDTQYF,TGTGCCAGCAGCTGGACAGTAGATGCTAGCACAGATACGCAGTATTTT
TRBV30,few,TRBD1,TRBJ1-4,CAWSRDRGGEKLFF,TGTGCCTGGAGTCGGGACAGGGGAGGGGAAAAACTGTTTTTT
TRBV19,-,TRBD2,TRBJ2-7,CASSRLAGGSTYEQYF,TGTGCCAGTAGTCGACTAGCGGGAGGGAGTACCTACGAGCAGTACTTC
TRBV6-4,once,TRBD2,TRBJ2-2,CASSISGRSDTGELFF,TGTGCCAGCAGTATTAGCGGGAGGTCCGACACCGGGGAGCTGTTTTTT
TRBV11-1,-,-,TRBJ2-6,CASSYSADSGANVLTF,TGTGCCAGCAGCTACTCCGCCGACTCTGGGGCCAACGTCCTGACTTTC
TRBV10-2,-,-,TRBJ2-4,CASNPTETKNIQYF,TGCGCCAGCAACCCGACAGAAACCAAAAACATTCAGTACTTC
TRBV10-3,-,TRBD1,TRBJ1-2,CAISDGTGNYGYTF,TGTGCCATCAGTGATGGGACAGGGAACTATGGCTACACCTTC